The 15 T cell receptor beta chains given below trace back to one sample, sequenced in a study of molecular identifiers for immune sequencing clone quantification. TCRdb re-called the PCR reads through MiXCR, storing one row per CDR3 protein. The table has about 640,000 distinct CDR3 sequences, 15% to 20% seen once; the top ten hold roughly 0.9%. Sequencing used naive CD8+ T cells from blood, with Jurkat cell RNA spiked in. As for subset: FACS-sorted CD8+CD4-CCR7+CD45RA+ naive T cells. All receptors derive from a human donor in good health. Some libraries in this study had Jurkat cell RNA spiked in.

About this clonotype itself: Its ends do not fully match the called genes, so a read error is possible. CDR3 bases: TGCGCCAGCTCCTGGGGAGCTAGCACAGATACGCAGTGTTTT. Its translation is CASSWGASTDTQCF. The V call is TRBV4-1, the J call TRBJ2-3, with D possibly being TRBD2 (5 bases). CDR3 length: 14 residues. CDR1 is MGHRA, CDR2 YSYEKL, per germline.

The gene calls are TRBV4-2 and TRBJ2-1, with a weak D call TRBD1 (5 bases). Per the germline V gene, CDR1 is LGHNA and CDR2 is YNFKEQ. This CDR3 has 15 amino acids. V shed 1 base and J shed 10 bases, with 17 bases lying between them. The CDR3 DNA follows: TGTGCCAGCAGCCAAGTGGACGGACAAACGTCGGAGCAGTTCTTC. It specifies CASSQVDGQTSEQFF.

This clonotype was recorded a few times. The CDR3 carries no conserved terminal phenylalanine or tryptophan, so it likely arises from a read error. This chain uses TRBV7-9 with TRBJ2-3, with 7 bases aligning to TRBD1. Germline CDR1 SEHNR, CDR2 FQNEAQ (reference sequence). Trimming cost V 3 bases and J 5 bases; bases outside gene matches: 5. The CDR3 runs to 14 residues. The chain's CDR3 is CASSFQGQLDTQYL. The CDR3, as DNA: TGTGCCAGCAGCTTTCAGGGACAGCTAGATACGCAGTATCTT.

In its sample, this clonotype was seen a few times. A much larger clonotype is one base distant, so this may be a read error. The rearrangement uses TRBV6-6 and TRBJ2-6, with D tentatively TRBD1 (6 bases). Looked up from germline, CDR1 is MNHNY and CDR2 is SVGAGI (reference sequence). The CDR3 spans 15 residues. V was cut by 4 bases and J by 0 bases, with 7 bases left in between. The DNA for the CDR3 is TGTGCCAGCAGTTCAGGGGCCTCTGGGGCCAACGTCCTGACTTTC. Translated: CASSSGASGANVLTF.

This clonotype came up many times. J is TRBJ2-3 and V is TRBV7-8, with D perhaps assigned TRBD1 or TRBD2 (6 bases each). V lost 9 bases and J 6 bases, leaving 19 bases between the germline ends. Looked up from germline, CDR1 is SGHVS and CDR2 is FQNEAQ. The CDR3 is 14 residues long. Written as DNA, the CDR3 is TGTGCCAGTAGGGGGGCGGGGCTGTTGGATACGCAGTATTTT. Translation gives CASRGAGLLDTQYF.

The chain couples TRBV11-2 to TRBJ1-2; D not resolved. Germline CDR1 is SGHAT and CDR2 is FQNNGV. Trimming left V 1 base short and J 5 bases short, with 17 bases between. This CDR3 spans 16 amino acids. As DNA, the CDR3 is TGTGCCAGCAGCTTAGCTGGCCGTGCCCTATGGTATGGCTACACCTTC. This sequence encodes CASSLAGRALWYGYTF.

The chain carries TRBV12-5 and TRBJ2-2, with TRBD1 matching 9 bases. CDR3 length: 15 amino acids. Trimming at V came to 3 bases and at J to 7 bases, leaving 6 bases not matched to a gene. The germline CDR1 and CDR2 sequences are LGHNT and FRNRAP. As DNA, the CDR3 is TGTGCTAGTGGTTTTTTGACAGGGGGAAACGGGGAGCTGTTTTTT. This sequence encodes CASGFLTGGNGELFF. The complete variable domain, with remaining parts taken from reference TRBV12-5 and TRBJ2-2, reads DARVTQTPRHKVTEMGQEVTMRCQPILGHNTVFWYRQTMMQGLELLAYFRNRAPLDDSGMPKDRFSAEMPDATLATLKIQPSEPRDSAVYFCASGFLTGGNGELFFGEGSRLTVL.

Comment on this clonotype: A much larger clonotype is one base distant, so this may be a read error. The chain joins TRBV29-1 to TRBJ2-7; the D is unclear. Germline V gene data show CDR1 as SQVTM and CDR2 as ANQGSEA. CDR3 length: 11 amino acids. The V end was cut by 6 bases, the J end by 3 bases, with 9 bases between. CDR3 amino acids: CSVKTDYEQYF. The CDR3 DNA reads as TGCAGCGTAAAGACCGACTACGAGCAGTACTTC.

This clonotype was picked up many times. The CDR3 reads CASSQESGFTEAFF. The DNA for the CDR3 is TGTGCCAGCAGCCAAGAATCGGGGTTTACTGAAGCTTTCTTT. V and J are TRBV3-1 and TRBJ1-1; no clear D gene. In germline, CDR1 is LGHDT, CDR2 YNNKEL (reference sequence). The V and J ends lost 0 bases and 5 bases respectively, with 10 bases between them. The CDR3 is made up of 14 amino acids.

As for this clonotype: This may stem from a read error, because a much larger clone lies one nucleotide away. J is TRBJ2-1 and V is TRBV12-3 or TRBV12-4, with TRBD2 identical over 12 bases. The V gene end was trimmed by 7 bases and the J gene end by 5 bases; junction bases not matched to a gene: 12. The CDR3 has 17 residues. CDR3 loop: CASNYRTSGAYHNEQFF. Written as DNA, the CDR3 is TGTGCCAGCAACTATAGGACTAGCGGGGCGTACCACAATGAGCAGTTCTTC.

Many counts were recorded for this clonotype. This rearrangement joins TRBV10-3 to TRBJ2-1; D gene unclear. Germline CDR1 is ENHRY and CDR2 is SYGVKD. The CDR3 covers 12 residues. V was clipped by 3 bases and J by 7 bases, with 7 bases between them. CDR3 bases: TGTGCCATCAGTGACGTGCAGAATGAGCAGTTCTTC. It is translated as CAISDVQNEQFF.

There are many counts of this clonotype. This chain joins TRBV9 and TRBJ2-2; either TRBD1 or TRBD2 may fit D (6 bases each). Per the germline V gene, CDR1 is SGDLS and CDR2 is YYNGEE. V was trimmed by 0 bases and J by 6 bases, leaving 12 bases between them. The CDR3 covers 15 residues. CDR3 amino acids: CASSVDGGLAGELFF. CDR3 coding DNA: TGTGCCAGCAGCGTAGATGGGGGGCTGGCCGGGGAGCTGTTTTTT.

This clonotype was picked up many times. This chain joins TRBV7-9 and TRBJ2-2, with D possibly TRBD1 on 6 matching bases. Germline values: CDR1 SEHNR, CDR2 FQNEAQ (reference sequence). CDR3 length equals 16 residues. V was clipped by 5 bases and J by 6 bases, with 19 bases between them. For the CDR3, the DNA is TGTGCCAGCAGCAACTGGGACACCGCGACGGCCGGGGAGCTGTTTTTT. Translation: CASSNWDTATAGELFF.

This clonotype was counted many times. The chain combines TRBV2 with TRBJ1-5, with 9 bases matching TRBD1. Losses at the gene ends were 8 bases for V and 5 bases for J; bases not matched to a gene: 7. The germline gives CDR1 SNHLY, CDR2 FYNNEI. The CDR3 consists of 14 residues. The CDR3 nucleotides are TGTGCCAGCCAAGAAGGACAGGGGCATCAGCCCCAGCATTTT. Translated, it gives CASQEGQGHQPQHF.

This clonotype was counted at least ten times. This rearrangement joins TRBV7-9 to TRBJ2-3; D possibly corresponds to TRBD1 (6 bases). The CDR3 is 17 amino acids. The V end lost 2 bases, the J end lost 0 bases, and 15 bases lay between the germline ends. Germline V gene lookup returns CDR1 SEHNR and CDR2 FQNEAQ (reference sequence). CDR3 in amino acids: CASSLNFGQLSTDTQYF. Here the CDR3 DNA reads TGTGCCAGCAGCTTAAATTTCGGACAGTTGAGCACAGATACGCAGTATTTT.